A selection of T cell receptor beta chains follows, all from one sample in a study of cytomegalovirus exposure and HLA in healthy donors. This table comes from immunoSEQ multiplex PCR, and its TCRdb copy is limited to in-frame clones, with some not included. Here the sample spans about 38,000 clones, 55% to 75% being singletons. Material: PBMCs. The receptors originated from a man between 45 and 60 years old in good health and CMV-seropositive. Each CDR3 is given with its conserved first and last residue. The order of the fields is V gene, D gene, CDR3 length, J gene, clone size, CDR3 DNA, CDR3 protein. A D gene is named only where the DNA matches it firmly. Size values are once, few and many counts, or a class for expanded clones, and some rows have none.

v_gene: TRBV6-1; d_gene: NA; len: 14; j_gene: TRBJ1-5; abundance: NA; CDR3nt: TGTGCCAGCAGTGATTGGCCAACAAATCAGCCCCAGCATTTT; CDR3aa: CASSDWPTNQPQHF
v_gene: TRBV6-1; d_gene: TRBD1; len: 15; j_gene: TRBJ2-7; abundance: NA; CDR3nt: TGTGCCAGCAGTGCAGGGACAGGCCATTCCTACGAGCAGTACTTC; CDR3aa: CASSAGTGHSYEQYF
v_gene: TRBV19; d_gene: TRBD1; len: 19; j_gene: TRBJ2-6; abundance: NA; CDR3nt: TGTGCCAGTAGTATTTTTCGGGGACAGGGGGCGCTTGGGGCCAACGTCCTGACTTTC; CDR3aa: CASSIFRGQGALGANVLTF
v_gene: TRBV7-9; d_gene: TRBD1; len: 14; j_gene: TRBJ1-4; abundance: NA; CDR3nt: TGTGCCAGCAGCCAGGGGGTAGCAAATGAAAAACTGTTTTTT; CDR3aa: CASSQGVANEKLFF
v_gene: TRBV6-6; d_gene: NA; len: 16; j_gene: TRBJ1-1; abundance: NA; CDR3nt: TGTGCCAGCAGCCGTAGACGTGACAGGCTTGTCACTGAAGCTTTCTTT; CDR3aa: CASSRRRDRLVTEAFF
v_gene: TRBV1; d_gene: NA; len: 14; j_gene: TRBJ1-6; abundance: NA; CDR3nt: TGCACCAGCAGCCAAGCCTCTCTGCGAACGCCCCTCCACTTT; CDR3aa: CTSSQASLRTPLHF
v_gene: TRBV5-1; d_gene: NA; len: 13; j_gene: TRBJ1-2; abundance: NA; CDR3nt: TGCGCCAGCAGCTTGGGGGCAGGGGATGGCTACACCTTC; CDR3aa: CASSLGAGDGYTF
v_gene: TRBV7-2; d_gene: TRBD2; len: 17; j_gene: TRBJ2-7; abundance: NA; CDR3nt: TGTGCCAGCAGCTCCATCCTACTAGCGGGGGGGCCGGGGGAGCAGTACTTC; CDR3aa: CASSSILLAGGPGEQYF
v_gene: TRBV11-2; d_gene: TRBD1; len: 15; j_gene: TRBJ1-2; abundance: NA; CDR3nt: TGTGCCAGCAGCTTGGCCGGGACAGGGGGCGGTGGCTACACCTTC; CDR3aa: CASSLAGTGGGGYTF
v_gene: TRBV9; d_gene: TRBD2; len: 15; j_gene: TRBJ2-1; abundance: NA; CDR3nt: TGTGCCAGCAGCCTGGGACTAGCGGGGGGACCTGAGCAGTTCTTC; CDR3aa: CASSLGLAGGPEQFF
v_gene: TRBV5-1; d_gene: TRBD2; len: 15; j_gene: TRBJ2-1; abundance: few; CDR3nt: TGCGCCAGCGGGGGAAGCGGGGGGTCCTACAATGAGCAGTTCTTC; CDR3aa: CASGGSGGSYNEQFF
v_gene: TRBV25-1; d_gene: NA; len: 14; j_gene: TRBJ1-1; abundance: NA; CDR3nt: TGTGCCAGCAGTGACCCGACTTGGAACACTGAAGCTTTCTTT; CDR3aa: CASSDPTWNTEAFF
v_gene: TRBV4-1; d_gene: NA; len: 17; j_gene: TRBJ1-6; abundance: once; CDR3nt: TGCGCCAGCAGCCAAGACAGGCAAGGGAGCTATAATTCACCCCTCCACTTT; CDR3aa: CASSQDRQGSYNSPLHF
v_gene: TRBV10-3; d_gene: NA; len: 14; j_gene: TRBJ1-1; abundance: few; CDR3nt: TGTGCCATCAGTGAGTCGAGCATTCGCACTGAAGCTTTCTTT; CDR3aa: CAISESSIRTEAFF
v_gene: TRBV7-2; d_gene: NA; len: 15; j_gene: TRBJ2-7; abundance: once; CDR3nt: TGTGCCAGCAGCTTAATGAGCACAGGGACGGGCGAGCAGTACTTC; CDR3aa: CASSLMSTGTGEQYF
v_gene: TRBV9; d_gene: NA; len: 15; j_gene: TRBJ1-6; abundance: NA; CDR3nt: TGTGCCAGCAGCGTGTCGAGCTCCTATAATTCACCCCTCCACTTT; CDR3aa: CASSVSSSYNSPLHF
v_gene: TRBV28; d_gene: NA; len: 14; j_gene: TRBJ2-5; abundance: NA; CDR3nt: TGTGCCAGCACCCCGGGAACACCCCAAGAGACCCAGTACTTC; CDR3aa: CASTPGTPQETQYF
v_gene: TRBV2; d_gene: TRBD1; len: 13; j_gene: TRBJ2-7; abundance: NA; CDR3nt: TGTGCCAGCAGGACAGGGAGCTCCTACGAGCAGTACTTC; CDR3aa: CASRTGSSYEQYF
v_gene: TRBV28; d_gene: TRBD2; len: 15; j_gene: TRBJ2-7; abundance: NA; CDR3nt: TGTGCCAGCAGTTTAGGGGGAGGGACCCTCGGGGAGCAGTACTTC; CDR3aa: CASSLGGGTLGEQYF
v_gene: TRBV29-1; d_gene: NA; len: 12; j_gene: TRBJ2-7; abundance: NA; CDR3nt: TGCAGCGTTGATCGAGGTGGGGGGGGCCAGTACTTC; CDR3aa: CSVDRGGGGQYF
v_gene: TRBV18; d_gene: NA; len: 16; j_gene: TRBJ1-6; abundance: NA; CDR3nt: TGTGCCAGCTCACCAGCGGTGACAGCTGGTGCGTCACCCCTCCACTTT; CDR3aa: CASSPAVTAGASPLHF
v_gene: TRBV29-1; d_gene: NA; len: 12; j_gene: TRBJ2-5; abundance: NA; CDR3nt: TGCAGCGTTGAACTGGCGGCAGAGACCCAGTACTTC; CDR3aa: CSVELAAETQYF
v_gene: TRBV11-1; d_gene: NA; len: 13; j_gene: TRBJ1-1; abundance: NA; CDR3nt: TGTGCCAGCAGCTCACAGGGGAACACTGAAGCTTTCTTT; CDR3aa: CASSSQGNTEAFF
v_gene: TRBV2; d_gene: NA; len: 15; j_gene: TRBJ2-5; abundance: NA; CDR3nt: TGTGCCAGCAGTGGGGGCGGGGGCCCATGGGAGACCCAGTACTTC; CDR3aa: CASSGGGGPWETQYF
v_gene: TRBV7-7; d_gene: TRBD2; len: 15; j_gene: TRBJ2-5; abundance: few; CDR3nt: TGTGCCAGCAGCGCAACTAGCGGGGGCGGTGAGACCCAGTACTTC; CDR3aa: CASSATSGGGETQYF
v_gene: TRBV9; d_gene: NA; len: 15; j_gene: TRBJ1-1; abundance: NA; CDR3nt: TGTGCCAGCAGCGTAGGAGCGGGATTCCACACTGAAGCTTTCTTT; CDR3aa: CASSVGAGFHTEAFF
v_gene: TRBV5-6; d_gene: TRBD2; len: 16; j_gene: TRBJ2-5; abundance: NA; CDR3nt: TGTGCCAGCAGCTTGGGGACTAGCCGAGCCCAAGAGACCCAGTACTTC; CDR3aa: CASSLGTSRAQETQYF
v_gene: TRBV2; d_gene: NA; len: 14; j_gene: TRBJ2-7; abundance: few; CDR3nt: TGTGCCAGCAGTGCTAGTACGGGGTACCACGAGCAGTACTTC; CDR3aa: CASSASTGYHEQYF
v_gene: TRBV29-1; d_gene: NA; len: 14; j_gene: TRBJ2-5; abundance: NA; CDR3nt: TGCAGCGTTGACGGGCAGGGAATACAAGAGACCCAGTACTTC; CDR3aa: CSVDGQGIQETQYF
v_gene: TRBV6-1; d_gene: NA; len: 16; j_gene: TRBJ1-3; abundance: NA; CDR3nt: TGTGCCAGCAGTGAGGGGGGACCATACTCTGGAAACACCATATATTTT; CDR3aa: CASSEGGPYSGNTIYF
v_gene: TRBV30; d_gene: TRBD1; len: 15; j_gene: TRBJ2-2; abundance: NA; CDR3nt: TGTGCCTGGAGCGGGGACAGGGGCGTAACCGGGGAGCTGTTTTTT; CDR3aa: CAWSGDRGVTGELFF